This TCR beta chain was sequenced for a study of blood T cell repertoires in COVID-19. Study in general: In each case, the material was cDNA or gDNA derived from T cells, B-cell-depleted T cells, or PBMCs.

Data came from immunoSEQ multiplex PCR; TCRdb stores just in-frame clones and leaves some out. Of some 33,000 clones listed, about nine tenths were seen once; the top ten hold 1%. The specimen was peripheral blood. The source is a man in his 70s with active or convalescent COVID-19.

As DNA, the CDR3 is TGTGCCAGCAGCCCCGGGCTAGCGGGAGGTGAGACCCAGTACTTC. Its protein product is CASSPGLAGGETQYF. The rearrangement uses TRBV7-3 and TRBJ2-5, with 11 positions matching TRBD2. V trimming: 5 bases; J trimming: 5 bases; junction bases outside the gene matches: 7. CDR3 length: 15 residues. Germline CDR1 SGHTA, CDR2 FQGTGA.